These 32 T cell receptor beta chains came from one sample sequenced in a study of blood T cell repertoires in COVID-19. The table came from immunoSEQ multiplex PCR; TCRdb's copy has only in-frame clones and leaves some out. Altogether around 69,000 clones are present, approximately 85% being singletons, with the ten largest covering approximately 25%. The source material was peripheral blood. The receptors come from a man aged 45-60 years with acute or convalescent COVID-19.

This chain joins TRBV6-5 and TRBJ1-5; possibly TRBD1 for D (5 bases). The V end lost 6 bases, the J end lost 4 bases, and 10 bases lay between the germline ends. The germline CDR1 and CDR2 sequences are MNHEY and SVGAGI. This CDR3 has 13 amino acids. CDR3 in DNA: TGTGCCAGCAGCCTGGGGCTGAATCAGCCCCAGCATTTT. Translating it yields CASSLGLNQPQHF.

V and J are TRBV5-5 and TRBJ1-5, with D possibly TRBD1 on 6 matching bases. V lost 6 bases and J lost 3, with 22 bases in between. The CDR3 is 17 amino acids. CDR1 and CDR2 from the germline V gene are SGHKS and YYEKEE (reference sequence). The CDR3 sequence: CASTEGVGRRLNQPQHF. CDR3 in DNA: TGTGCCAGCACCGAGGGGGTGGGCAGGAGACTCAATCAGCCCCAGCATTTT.

CDR3 sequence (DNA): TGTGCCAGCAGTGAAGGACAGTGGGAGCAGTACTTC. Residues: CASSEGQWEQYF. The chain recombines TRBV6-1 with TRBJ2-7, with D possibly being TRBD1 (5 bases). The germline V gene encodes CDR1 MNHNS and CDR2 SASEGT. The CDR3 has 12 amino acids. Trimming left V 1 base short and J 7 bases short, with 8 bases between.

This rearrangement joins TRBV5-1 to TRBJ1-1; TRBD1 aligns across 8 bases. The junction had 5 bases not matched to a gene; V was cut back by 3 bases and J by 10 bases. The CDR3 spans 12 residues. Germline V gene lookup returns CDR1 SGHRS and CDR2 YFSETQ. CDR3 sequence (DNA): TGCGCCAGCAGCTCTGAGACAGGGGCAGCTTTCTTT. It yields the protein CASSSETGAAFF.

V and J are TRBV6-5 and TRBJ2-1; unclear D gene. Germline CDR1 MNHEY, CDR2 SVGAGI. Trimming cost V 8 bases and J 5 bases, with 13 bases left between them. This CDR3 spans 13 amino acids. The DNA of the CDR3 is TGTGCCAGCGAGACATTTTACGACAATGAGCAGTTCTTC. Amino acids: CASETFYDNEQFF.

The chain carries TRBV15 and TRBJ1-4; possibly TRBD1 for D (5 bases). The V gene's germline CDR1 is LNHNV and CDR2 YYDKDF (reference sequence). The V end was cut by 0 bases, the J end by 5 bases, with 16 bases between. CDR3 length: 17 amino acids. The CDR3: CATSRDPSWAGNEKLFF. In DNA form, the CDR3 reads TGTGCCACCAGCAGAGATCCCAGCTGGGCAGGGAATGAAAAACTGTTTTTT.

The sample holds one count of this clone. The chain employs TRBV24-1 and TRBJ2-5; D possibly corresponds to TRBD1 (6 bases). This CDR3 contains 13 residues. V shed 9 bases and J shed 5 bases, with 15 bases lying between them. Looked up from germline, CDR1 is KGHDR and CDR2 is SFDVKD. The CDR3 coding sequence is TGTGCCACCGCGCGGCAGGGGTGGGAGACCCAGTACTTC. This sequence encodes CATARQGWETQYF.

This chain links TRBV14 with TRBJ2-7; 8 nucleotides line up with TRBD1. The CDR3 sequence is 12 residues long. Germline values: CDR1 SGHDN, CDR2 FVKESK. CDR3 region: CASSQEPGQGEV. CDR3 nucleotide sequence: TGTGCCAGCAGCCAAGAGCCCGGACAGGGTGAAGTC.

This chain links TRBV20-1 with TRBJ2-3; D is undetermined. This CDR3 comprises 11 residues. V was clipped by 3 bases and J by 4 bases, with 5 bases between them. Germline-derived CDR1 and CDR2 are DFQATT and SNEGSKA (reference sequence). CDR3 amino acids: CSASLSDTQYF. The CDR3 DNA sequence: TGCAGTGCTAGCCTGTCAGATACGCAGTATTTT.

The chain combines TRBV18 with TRBJ2-5, with TRBD2 matching 9 bases. Trimming at V came to 5 bases and at J to 3 bases, leaving 10 bases not matched to a gene. The CDR3 runs to 16 residues. The germline V gene encodes CDR1 KGHSH and CDR2 LQKENI. The CDR3 DNA reads TGTGCCAGCTCAAGGCTAGCGGGGAGAAAAGAAGAGACCCAGTACTTC. Encoded protein: CASSRLAGRKEETQYF.

This chain uses TRBV5-1 with TRBJ2-7; 9 bases map to TRBD1. The trim removed 3 bases at V and 7 bases at J, leaving 8 bases unmatched. The CDR3 runs to 14 residues. Germline V lookup: CDR1 SGHRS, CDR2 YFSETQ. For the CDR3, the DNA is TGCGCCAGCAGCTATACAGGGGGCTTAGGGGAGCAGTACGTC. Translation: CASSYTGGLGEQYV.

The chain links TRBV7-9 to TRBJ1-2, with 8 bases fitting TRBD1. The V and J ends lost 4 bases and 12 bases, in that order; junction bases with no gene match: 10. CDR1 and CDR2 from the germline V gene are SEHNR and FQNEAQ (reference sequence). This CDR3 spans 13 amino acids. CDR3 nucleotide sequence: TGTGCCAGCAGCTCAGAAACGCAGGGGGCCAACACCTTC. This gives the protein CASSSETQGANTF.

The chain couples TRBV29-1 to TRBJ2-4; 9 bases match TRBD1. Germline V lookup: CDR1 SQVTM, CDR2 ANQGSEA. The V and J ends lost 6 bases and 1 base, in that order; junction bases with no gene match: 4. This CDR3 has 14 residues. Written as DNA, the CDR3 is TGCAGCGTGGGGGACAGGGCGGCCAAAAACATTCAGTACTTC. It specifies CSVGDRAAKNIQYF.

The chain employs TRBV6-5 and TRBJ1-1; 9 bases line up with TRBD1. The J segment lost 7 bases and the V segment lost 5 bases, leaving 11 bases of the junction unmatched. This CDR3 has 15 amino acids. The V gene's germline CDR1 is MNHEY and CDR2 SVGAGI. The CDR3 region has the DNA TGTGCCAGCAGTAACCTACAGGGGGCCGTGGGTGAAGCTTTCTTT. Translating it yields CASSNLQGAVGEAFF.

The chain combines TRBV24-1 with TRBJ2-1; 10 bases are shared with TRBD2. The CDR3 totals 13 residues. V lost 10 bases, J lost 7 bases, and 6 bases stayed unmatched. CDR1 and CDR2 (germline): KGHDR, SFDVKD. Written as DNA, the CDR3 is TGTGCCACGGAGCGGGGGGGTGGAAATGAGCAGTTCTTC. Its protein product is CATERGGGNEQFF.

This sequence joins TRBV6-4 and TRBJ2-1, with 11 bases that match TRBD2. Germline V gives CDR1 MRHNA, CDR2 SNTAGT. This CDR3 region has 15 residues. J gave up 9 bases and V 6 bases, and 10 bases lay outside the gene matches. The CDR3 sequence: CASSIAGGGLAEQFF. The DNA for the CDR3 is TGTGCCAGCAGCATAGCGGGGGGGGGACTCGCTGAGCAGTTCTTC.

The rearrangement joins TRBV4-2 to TRBJ1-3; 7 bases are shared with TRBD1. Germline trimming cut 4 bases from V and 6 bases from J; bases unmatched to any gene: 6. This CDR3 region has 14 residues. Germline V gene data show CDR1 as LGHNA and CDR2 as YNFKEQ. As DNA, the CDR3 is TGTGCCAGCAGCCTCCGACAGGGAGAAAACACCATATATTTT. Translation: CASSLRQGENTIYF.

The rearrangement links TRBV25-1 to TRBJ2-1; the D is unclear. Trimming took 3 bases from V and 8 from J, leaving 14 bases between them. This CDR3 has 14 amino acids. Germline values: CDR1 MGHDK, CDR2 SYGVNS. The CDR3 loop is CASSEEKFSHEQFF. CDR3 nucleotide sequence: TGTGCCAGCAGTGAGGAAAAATTTAGCCATGAGCAGTTCTTC.

CDR3 amino acids: CASSPGQGAYNEQFF. The CDR3 bases are TGTGCCAGCTCACCGGGACAGGGGGCGTACAATGAGCAGTTCTTC. V is TRBV18 and J is TRBJ2-1; 12 bases agree with TRBD1. The CDR3 contains 15 residues. Looked up from germline, CDR1 is KGHSH and CDR2 is LQKENI. J lost 4 bases, V lost 3 bases, and 1 base had no gene match.

The rearrangement joins TRBV29-1 to TRBJ1-2, with 8 bases that match TRBD1. The CDR3 has 14 residues. V lost 6 bases, J lost 3 bases, and 9 bases stayed unmatched. In germline, CDR1 is SQVTM, CDR2 ANQGSEA. CDR3 DNA: TGCAGCGTCAAACAGGGGGACGTCGACTATGGCTACACCTTC. Encoded protein: CSVKQGDVDYGYTF.

This clone was seen a few times. The chain uses TRBV7-6 and TRBJ2-2; D is ambiguous. V lost 2 bases and J 6 bases, leaving 19 bases between the germline ends. CDR1 and CDR2 from the germline V gene are SGHVS and FNYEAQ. This CDR3 spans 17 amino acids. The CDR3 loop reads CASSLLFGSPEAGELFF. In DNA, the CDR3 is TGTGCCAGCAGCTTACTTTTTGGTAGCCCTGAGGCCGGGGAGCTGTTTTTT.

The CDR3 bases are TGTGCCAGCAGGGTAACAGAGAGCTCCTACAATGAGCAGTTCTTC. Amino acids: CASRVTESSYNEQFF. This chain uses TRBV6-5 with TRBJ2-1; the D is unclear. Germline assignment: CDR1 MNHEY and CDR2 SVGAGI. The CDR3 spans 15 residues. Trimming left V 6 bases short and J 0 bases short, with 12 bases between.

The chain recombines TRBV2 with TRBJ1-1; TRBD1 aligns across 7 bases. The germline CDR1 and CDR2 sequences are SNHLY and FYNNEI. This CDR3 contains 14 residues. With 6 bases clipped from V and 1 base from J, the junction kept 5 bases outside the gene matches. The CDR3 DNA reads TGTGCCAGCAGAAAGGACAGGTCGAACACTGAAGCTTTCTTT. It codes for CASRKDRSNTEAFF.

This chain joins TRBV6-5 and TRBJ1-1; D unresolved. Trimming left V 0 bases short and J 3 bases short, with 11 bases between. This CDR3 comprises 15 residues. Germline CDR1 is MNHEY and CDR2 is SVGAGI. The CDR3 DNA follows: TGTGCCAGCAGTTACTCCGGGGTCTGGGACACTGAAGCTTTCTTT. Translation gives CASSYSGVWDTEAFF.

This clone appeared a single time. DNA of the CDR3: TGTGCCAGCAGCGTCGGGCGGGGGATTACATTGAATGAGCAGTTCTTC. Its translation is CASSVGRGITLNEQFF. The genes are TRBV9 and TRBJ2-1; 7 bases are a match to TRBD2. The V gene's germline CDR1 is SGDLS and CDR2 YYNGEE. The trim removed 2 bases at V and 7 bases at J, leaving 12 bases unmatched. The CDR3 covers 16 residues.

J is TRBJ2-3 and V is TRBV19; D unresolved. This CDR3 contains 15 residues. Germline assignment: CDR1 LNHDA and CDR2 SQIVND (reference sequence). Trimming stripped 3 bases from V and 2 bases from J, with 12 bases between. DNA of the CDR3: TGTGCCAGTAGTATGAGTGAGAGAGCCACAGATACGCAGTATTTT. The encoded protein is CASSMSERATDTQYF.

This chain connects TRBV4-2 to TRBJ1-1, with D perhaps matching TRBD1 (5 bases). CDR1 and CDR2 from the germline V gene are LGHNA and YNFKEQ. V was clipped by 0 bases and J by 3 bases, with 8 bases between them. There are 14 residues in the CDR3. The CDR3 reads CASSQDTTDTEAFF. The DNA of the CDR3 is TGTGCCAGCAGCCAAGATACGACAGACACTGAAGCTTTCTTT.

V gene TRBV6-2 or TRBV6-3 combines with J gene TRBJ2-3, with 7 positions matching TRBD2. The germline gives CDR1 MNHEY, CDR2 SVGEGT. V gave up 5 bases and J gave up 1 base; unmatched junction bases: 9. There are 16 residues in the CDR3. CDR3 bases: TGTGCCAGCAGTGCGGCGGGGCTAGCGGGCACAGATACGCAGTATTTT. Its translation: CASSAAGLAGTDTQYF.

The chain joins TRBV19 to TRBJ2-6, with D maybe TRBD1 (6 bases). In germline, CDR1 is LNHDA, CDR2 SQIVND (reference sequence). This CDR3 has 20 amino acids. Trimming removed 7 bases at V and 1 base at J, with 26 bases between. CDR3 loop: CASKPGVRGETRSGANVLTF. DNA of the CDR3: TGTGCCAGTAAACCCGGTGTCAGGGGCGAAACTAGATCTGGGGCCAACGTCCTGACTTTC.

The genes are TRBV4-1 and TRBJ2-1; 8 bases agree with TRBD2. After removal of 0 bases from V and 9 bases from J, the junction contained 10 bases not matched to a gene. CDR1 and CDR2 (germline): MGHRA, YSYEKL. The CDR3 is 16 amino acids. The CDR3 is CASSQDLGGGPREQFF. In DNA form, the CDR3 reads TGCGCCAGCAGCCAAGATCTCGGGGGGGGGCCGCGTGAGCAGTTCTTC.

The CDR3 nucleotides are TGTGCCAGCAGTCGAACAGGGGACGGAAACACCATATATTTT. Its translation: CASSRTGDGNTIYF. The V gene is TRBV3-1 (or the pseudogene TRBV3-2), the J gene TRBJ1-3; 7 bases match TRBD1. The junction had 6 bases not matched to a gene; V was cut back by 6 bases and J by 4 bases. In germline, CDR1 is LGHDT, CDR2 YNNKEL (reference sequence). The CDR3 covers 14 residues.

The rearrangement links TRBV27 to TRBJ1-2; possibly TRBD1 for D (5 bases). V gave up 8 bases and J gave up 4 bases, with 17 bases separating them. The CDR3 has 14 amino acids. Germline assignment: CDR1 MNHEY and CDR2 SMNVEV (reference sequence). CDR3 region: CASSYGGGSYGYTF. The CDR3 nucleotides read TGTGCCAGCTCCTATGGCGGGGGTTCCTATGGCTACACCTTC.